This T cell receptor (beta chain) was identified in a study of blood T cell repertoires in COVID-19. Study overall: In each case, the material was cDNA or gDNA derived from T cells, B-cell-depleted T cells, or PBMCs.

About this clone: The same CDR3 also results from other DNA sequences found in this sample.

The table came from immunoSEQ multiplex PCR; TCRdb's copy has only in-frame clones and leaves some out. Of roughly 280,000 clones in the sample, about 87% were seen once. This CDR3 contains 14 residues. V gave up 5 bases and J gave up 4 bases; unmatched junction bases: 6. CDR1 is MNHEY, CDR2 SMNVEV, per germline (reference sequence). Donors were grouped by their self-reported clinical history. The J gene is TRBJ2-7, the V gene TRBV27; TRBD1 agrees at 9 bases. The clonotype was recovered from a woman in her 30s with acute COVID-19. The specimen was PBMCs or T cells enriched from blood (not recorded which). The CDR3 nucleotides read TGTGCCAGCAGTCCCCGGGACAGGGCGTACGAGCAGTACTTC. Protein sequence: CASSPRDRAYEQYF.